This T cell receptor beta chain is drawn from a study of vaccination effects on CD4 cells after COVID-19 (dated by TCRdb to the early 2020s). Regarding the study in general: Two doses of either the BNT162b2 or the mRNA-1273 mRNA SARS-CoV-2 vaccine were administered to participants. Cultures from other donors in the study were sequenced using the Oncomine TCR Beta short-read assay on an Illumina iSeq 100. SARS-CoV-2 spike-specific CD4+ TCR repertoires were compared before and after mRNA vaccination in COVID-19 convalescent patients and in infection-naive vaccine recipients. A total of some eleven COVID-19 convalescent patients and several SARS-CoV-2-naive healthy vaccine recipients were included in the full study. What the authors observed across the whole study: At late post-vaccination timepoints, both infection-induced and vaccine-induced clones showed marked clonal contraction, consistent with waning T cell responses. In healthy vaccine recipients, vaccine-induced clones were almost all SARS-CoV-2 mono-reactive, with only 1 of 255 being cross-reactive with common cold coronaviruses. Limitations of the study were the small number of convalescent patients and the absence of early post-infection timepoints.

The method was the immunoSEQ multiplex PCR assay. TCR beta CDR3 sequencing was performed on DNA from the cultured, isolated CD4+ T cells. On the study's bioinformatics: Non-productive TCR sequences were removed and reads were trimmed to the CDR3 region, keeping CDR3s of at least 7 amino acids. The MANAFEST web app was used to pick out antigen-specific clonotypes by comparing their expansion in peptide wells with that in reference cultures. Positive clones required FDR<0.05 expansion versus reference and all other wells, odds ratio above 5, and frequency above 0.1% in two replicate wells. A clonotype was defined as cross-reactive if the clonotype was significantly expanded both in SARS-CoV-2 spike wells and in at least one common cold coronavirus spike condition. Using the stringdist R package, CDR3 similarity was measured by Levenshtein distance, and unrooted trees were constructed with ape in R 3.6.1. TCRdb obtained this table from immuneACCESS and retained in-frame rearrangements with V and J assigned. These tables miss some clones; where compared with another copy, unresolved V genes account for less than half of the shortfall, and the remainder is unexplained. V, J and clone size were drawn from that table, and D and trimming were deduced from the DNA. The table for this sample lists about 34,000 clones; 73% of them were counted only once. The ten largest clones represent approximately 30% of the sample.

Concerning this clone: Its antigen has not been determined. Base qualities are not at hand, and no much larger clone is one base apart.

The ViraFEST assay stimulated PBMC with viral peptide pools and then used TCR sequencing to identify antigen-specific CD4+ T cell clonotypes by expansion. After around 10 days of culture, CD4+ T cells were isolated with the EasySep CD4+ T cell isolation kit. Negative nucleocapsid antibody results before and after vaccination confirmed that the healthy vaccine recipients had no prior SARS-CoV-2 infection. About 1.8 million PBMC per well were cultured with 9 to 10 ug/ml peptides in IMDM containing roughly 5% human AB serum, around 10 IU/ml IL-2 and gentamicin. On days 3 and 7, half of the culture medium was replaced with fresh IL-2-containing medium. Unless noted otherwise, every peptide stimulation condition was cultured in triplicate wells. Using Ficoll-Paque Plus gradient centrifugation, PBMC were separated from whole blood and then either used fresh or cryopreserved at -140C. The spike proteins of SARS-CoV-2 and of the common cold coronaviruses HCoV-NL63, HCoV-OC43 and HCoV-229E were spanned by overlapping peptide pools. The QIAamp micro DNA kit was used to extract genomic DNA from the cultured CD4+ T cells.

The sample consisted of CD4+ T cells from PBMCs cultured with HCoV-OC43 spike peptides, taken before COVID-19 vaccination. The meaning of the sample's cell subset or site label: HCoV-OC43 spike overlapping peptide pool stimulation. This sequence was found in a human donor who received a COVID-19 vaccine.

CDR3 region: CASSERVGGRNIQYF. The nucleotide sequence is TGTGCCAGCAGTGAAAGAGTAGGGGGCAGGAACATTCAGTACTTC. The chain is encoded by TRBV6-1 joined to TRBJ2-4; TRBD1 agrees with 7 junctional bases. Germline trimming amounts to 2 bases on V and 7 bases on J, with 8 as the count of junction bases outside the gene matches. The CDR3 runs 15 residues from the cysteine to the phenylalanine. Kept here is only the CDR3 DNA, which spans 45 bases and is read in frame from base 1. The germline V gene specifies MNHNS as CDR1 and SASEGT as CDR2.